The present entry profiles one T cell receptor beta chain with its context. This CDR3 region has 13 residues. Germline loops: CDR1 MNHEY, CDR2 SVGAGI. Trimming removed 7 bases at V and 0 bases at J, with 9 bases between. This specimen belongs to a study of blood T cell repertoires in COVID-19. Under the authors' procedure: Scientists estimated how many nucleated cells there were by amplifying reference gene primers. Assay used: immunoSEQ multiplex PCR; TCRdb lists only in-frame clones, some missing. That table supplies the V and J calls and clone size; D and trimming were determined from the DNA. The repertoire holds some 100,000 clones, around four fifths seen once, with over 10% in the top ten.

This clonotype originated in a man between 50 and 59 years old with active or convalescent COVID-19. The sample taken for sequencing was peripheral blood. The genes are TRBV6-5 and TRBJ1-1; D unclear. The CDR3 reads CASMGNMNTEAFF. Here the CDR3 DNA reads TGTGCCAGCATGGGCAACATGAACACTGAAGCTTTCTTT.